In its sample, the clone carrying this T cell receptor (beta chain) was seen a few times. This entry is derived from a study of T cells in Graves' hyperthyroidism and ophthalmopathy. It was RNA transcripts that yielded the amplified TCR beta CDR3 regions. In the first-round RT-PCR of the TCR CDR3, the HTBI primer set was used. TCRdb reprocessed the multiplex PCR reads with MiXCR, giving one entry per CDR3 protein. In the table there are a few hundred thousand distinct CDR3 sequences, about a sixth of which are singletons. This CDR3 region has 13 residues. V gave up 5 bases and J gave up 0 bases, with 6 bases separating them. Germline V gives CDR1 SGHRS, CDR2 YFSETQ. From more than 9.5 ml of fresh peripheral blood, PBMCs were isolated.

The sequence derives from a woman in her twenties or thirties with Graves' hyperthyroidism. V and J are TRBV5-1 and TRBJ2-1; D is uncertain. Sequenced sample: blood. CDR3 nucleotide sequence: TGCGCCAGCAGGTCATCCTCCTACAATGAGCAGTTCTTC. It translates to CASRSSSYNEQFF.